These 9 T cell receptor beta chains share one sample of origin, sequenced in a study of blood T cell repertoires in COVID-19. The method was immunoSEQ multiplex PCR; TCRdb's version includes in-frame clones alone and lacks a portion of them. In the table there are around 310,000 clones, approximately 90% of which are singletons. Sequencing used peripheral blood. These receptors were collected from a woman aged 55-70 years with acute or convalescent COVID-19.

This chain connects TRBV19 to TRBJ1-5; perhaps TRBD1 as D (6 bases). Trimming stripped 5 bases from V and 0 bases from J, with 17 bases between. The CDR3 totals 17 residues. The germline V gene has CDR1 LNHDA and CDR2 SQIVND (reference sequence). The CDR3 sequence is CASSDPTGFFSNQPQHF. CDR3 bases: TGTGCCAGTAGTGACCCGACAGGTTTCTTTAGCAATCAGCCCCAGCATTTT.

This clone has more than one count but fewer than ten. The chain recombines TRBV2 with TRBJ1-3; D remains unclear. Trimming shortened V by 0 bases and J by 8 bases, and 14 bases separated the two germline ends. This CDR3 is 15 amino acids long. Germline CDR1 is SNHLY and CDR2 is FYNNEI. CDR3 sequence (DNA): TGTGCCAGCAGTGAAGCGGCACTCCCGAGGGACACCATATATTTT. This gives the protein CASSEAALPRDTIYF. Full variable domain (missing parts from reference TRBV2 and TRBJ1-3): EPEVTQTPSHQVTQMGQEVILRCVPISNHLYFYWYRQILGQKVEFLVSFYNNEISEKSEIFDDQFSVERPDGSNFTLKIRSTKLEDSAMYFCASSEAALPRDTIYFGEGSWLTVV.

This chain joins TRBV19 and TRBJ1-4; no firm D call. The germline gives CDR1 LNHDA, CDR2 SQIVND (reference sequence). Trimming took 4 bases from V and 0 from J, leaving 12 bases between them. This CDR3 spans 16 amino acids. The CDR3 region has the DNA TGTGCCAGTAGTACCCGCGGGAGAGCAACTAATGAAAAACTGTTTTTT. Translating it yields CASSTRGRATNEKLFF.

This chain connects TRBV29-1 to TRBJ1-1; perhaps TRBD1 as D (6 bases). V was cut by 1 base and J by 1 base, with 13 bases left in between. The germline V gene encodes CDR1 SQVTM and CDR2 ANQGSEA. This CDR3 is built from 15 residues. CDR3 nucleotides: TGCAGCGTTGAAGTGGGGGCTCGGGGGAACACTGAAGCTTTCTTT. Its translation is CSVEVGARGNTEAFF.

The CDR3 loop reads CASSYGHTEQFF. CDR3 sequence (DNA): TGTGCCAGCAGTTACGGACACACTGAGCAGTTCTTC. V usage is TRBV6-2 or TRBV6-3 and J usage is TRBJ2-1; D might be TRBD1 (5 bases). V dropped 2 bases and J dropped 9 bases, with 8 bases sitting between them. Looked up from germline, CDR1 is MNHEY and CDR2 is SVGEGT. The CDR3 is 12 residues long.

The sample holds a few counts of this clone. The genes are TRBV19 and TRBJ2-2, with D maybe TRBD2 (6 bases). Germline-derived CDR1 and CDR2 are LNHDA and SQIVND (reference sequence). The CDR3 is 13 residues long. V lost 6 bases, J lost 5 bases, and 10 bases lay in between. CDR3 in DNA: TGTGCCAGTAGGGTAAGCGGGACCGGGGAGCTGTTTTTT. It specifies CASRVSGTGELFF.

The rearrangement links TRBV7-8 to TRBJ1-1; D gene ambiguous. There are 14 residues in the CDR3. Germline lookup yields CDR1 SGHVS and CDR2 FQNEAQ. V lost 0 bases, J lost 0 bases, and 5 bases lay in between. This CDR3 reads CASSLAAVNTEAFF. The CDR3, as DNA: TGTGCCAGCAGCTTAGCGGCGGTGAACACTGAAGCTTTCTTT.

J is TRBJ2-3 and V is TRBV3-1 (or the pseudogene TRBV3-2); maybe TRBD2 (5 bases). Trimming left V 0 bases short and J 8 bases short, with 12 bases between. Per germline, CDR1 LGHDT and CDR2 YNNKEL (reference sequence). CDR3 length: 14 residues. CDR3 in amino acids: CASSQEVAGGTQYF. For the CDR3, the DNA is TGTGCCAGCAGCCAAGAAGTTGCGGGCGGTACGCAGTATTTT.

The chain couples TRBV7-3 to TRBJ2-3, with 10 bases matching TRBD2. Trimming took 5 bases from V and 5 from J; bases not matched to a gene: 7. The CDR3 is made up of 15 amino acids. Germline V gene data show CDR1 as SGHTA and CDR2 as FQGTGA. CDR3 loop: CASSDSGRIQDTQYF. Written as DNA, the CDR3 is TGTGCCAGCAGCGATAGCGGGAGGATTCAAGATACGCAGTATTTT.